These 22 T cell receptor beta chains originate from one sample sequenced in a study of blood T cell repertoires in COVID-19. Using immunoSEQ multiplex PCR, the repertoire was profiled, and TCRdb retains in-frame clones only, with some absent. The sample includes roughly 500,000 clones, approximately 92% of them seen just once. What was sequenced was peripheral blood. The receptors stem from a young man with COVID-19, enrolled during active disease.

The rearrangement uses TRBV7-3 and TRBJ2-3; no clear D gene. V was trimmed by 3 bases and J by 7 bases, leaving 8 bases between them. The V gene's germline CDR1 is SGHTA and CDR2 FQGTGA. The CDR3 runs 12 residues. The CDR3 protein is CASSFTVNTQYF. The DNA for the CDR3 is TGTGCCAGCAGCTTTACGGTGAATACGCAGTATTTT.

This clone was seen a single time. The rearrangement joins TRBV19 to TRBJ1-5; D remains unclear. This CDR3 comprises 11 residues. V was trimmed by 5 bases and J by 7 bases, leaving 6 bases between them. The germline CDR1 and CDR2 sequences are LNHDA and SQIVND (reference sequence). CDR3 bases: TGTGCCAGTAGTTATGGCCAGCCCCAGCATTTT. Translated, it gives CASSYGQPQHF.

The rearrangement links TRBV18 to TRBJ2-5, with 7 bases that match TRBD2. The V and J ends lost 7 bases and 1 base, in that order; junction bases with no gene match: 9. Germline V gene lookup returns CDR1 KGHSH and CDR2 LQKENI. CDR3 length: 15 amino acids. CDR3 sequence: CASCYAWGGQETQYF. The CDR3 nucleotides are TGTGCCAGCTGCTACGCGTGGGGGGGCCAAGAGACCCAGTACTTC.

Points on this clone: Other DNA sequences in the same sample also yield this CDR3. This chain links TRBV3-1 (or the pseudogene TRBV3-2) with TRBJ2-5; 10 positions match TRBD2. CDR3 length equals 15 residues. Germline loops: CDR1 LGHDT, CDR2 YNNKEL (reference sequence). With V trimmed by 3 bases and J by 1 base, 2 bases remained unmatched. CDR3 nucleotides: TGTGCCAGCAGCCACTTAGCGGGGGGCCAAGAGACCCAGTACTTC. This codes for CASSHLAGGQETQYF.

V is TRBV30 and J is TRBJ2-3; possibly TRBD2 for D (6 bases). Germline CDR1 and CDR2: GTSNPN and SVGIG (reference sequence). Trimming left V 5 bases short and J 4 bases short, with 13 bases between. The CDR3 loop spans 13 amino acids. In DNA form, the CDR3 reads TGTGCCTGGCGACCTCGACTAGCAGATACGCAGTATTTT. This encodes CAWRPRLADTQYF.

The CDR3 DNA reads as TGTGCCAGCAGCATACAGGGGGCAGGTACTGAAGCTTTCTTT. This encodes CASSIQGAGTEAFF. V and J are TRBV2 and TRBJ1-1, with 9 bases matching TRBD1. The CDR3 runs to 14 residues. The trim removed 6 bases at V and 5 bases at J, leaving 7 bases unmatched. Germline CDR1 SNHLY, CDR2 FYNNEI.

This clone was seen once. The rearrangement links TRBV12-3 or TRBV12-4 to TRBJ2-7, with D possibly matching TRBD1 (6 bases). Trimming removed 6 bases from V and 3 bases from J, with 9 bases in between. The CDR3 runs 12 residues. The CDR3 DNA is TGTGCCAGCAGACCGGACAGCTACGAGCAGTACTTC. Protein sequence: CASRPDSYEQYF.

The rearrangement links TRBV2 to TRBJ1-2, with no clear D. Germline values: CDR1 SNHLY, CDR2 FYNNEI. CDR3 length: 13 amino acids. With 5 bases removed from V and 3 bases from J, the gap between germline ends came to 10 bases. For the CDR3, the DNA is TGTGCCAGCAGTTTCGACGGGGACTATGGCTACACCTTC. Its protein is CASSFDGDYGYTF.

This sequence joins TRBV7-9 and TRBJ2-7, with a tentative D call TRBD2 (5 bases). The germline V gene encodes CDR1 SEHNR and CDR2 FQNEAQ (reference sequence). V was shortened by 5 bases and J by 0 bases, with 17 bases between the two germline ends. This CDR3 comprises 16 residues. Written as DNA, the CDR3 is TGTGCCAGCAGCCCCGGGCAGATGGACTCCTCCTACGAGCAGTACTTC. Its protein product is CASSPGQMDSSYEQYF.

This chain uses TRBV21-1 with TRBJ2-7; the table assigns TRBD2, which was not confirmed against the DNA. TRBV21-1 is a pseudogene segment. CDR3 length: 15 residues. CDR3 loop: CASTIGDASAYEQYF. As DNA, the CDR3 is TGTGCCAGCACGATCGGGGACGCTAGCGCCTACGAGCAGTACTTC.

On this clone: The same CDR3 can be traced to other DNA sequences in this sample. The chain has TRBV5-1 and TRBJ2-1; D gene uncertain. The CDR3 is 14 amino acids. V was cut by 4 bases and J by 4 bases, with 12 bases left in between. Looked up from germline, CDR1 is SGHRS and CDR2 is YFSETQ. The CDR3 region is CASSPGTIYNEQFF. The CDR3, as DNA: TGCGCCAGCAGCCCCGGCACTATATACAATGAGCAGTTCTTC.

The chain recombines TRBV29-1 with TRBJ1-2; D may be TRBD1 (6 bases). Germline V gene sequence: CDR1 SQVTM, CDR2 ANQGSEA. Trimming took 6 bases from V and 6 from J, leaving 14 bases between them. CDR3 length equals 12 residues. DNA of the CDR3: TGCAGCGTATTACAGGGATCCCATGGCTACACCTTC. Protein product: CSVLQGSHGYTF.

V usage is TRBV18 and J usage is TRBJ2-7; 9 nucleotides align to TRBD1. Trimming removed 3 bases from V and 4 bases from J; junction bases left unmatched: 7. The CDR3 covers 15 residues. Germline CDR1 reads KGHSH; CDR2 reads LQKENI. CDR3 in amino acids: CASSPEGQGGYEQYF. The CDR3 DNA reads TGTGCCAGCTCACCCGAGGGACAGGGAGGGTACGAGCAGTACTTC.

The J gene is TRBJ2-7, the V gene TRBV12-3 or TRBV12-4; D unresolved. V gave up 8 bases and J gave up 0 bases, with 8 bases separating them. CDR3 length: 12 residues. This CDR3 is CASGRSSYEQYF. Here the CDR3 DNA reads TGTGCCAGCGGTAGGAGCTCCTACGAGCAGTACTTC.

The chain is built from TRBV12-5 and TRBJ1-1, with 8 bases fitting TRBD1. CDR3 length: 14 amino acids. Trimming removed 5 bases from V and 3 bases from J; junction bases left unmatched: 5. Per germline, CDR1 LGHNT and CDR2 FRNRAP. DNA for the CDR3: TGTGCTAGTGGTCCCTCAGGGGGCTACACTGAAGCTTTCTTT. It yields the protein CASGPSGGYTEAFF. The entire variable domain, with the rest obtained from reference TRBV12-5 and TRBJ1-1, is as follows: DARVTQTPRHKVTEMGQEVTMRCQPILGHNTVFWYRQTMMQGLELLAYFRNRAPLDDSGMPKDRFSAEMPDATLATLKIQPSEPRDSAVYFCASGPSGGYTEAFFGQGTRLTVV.

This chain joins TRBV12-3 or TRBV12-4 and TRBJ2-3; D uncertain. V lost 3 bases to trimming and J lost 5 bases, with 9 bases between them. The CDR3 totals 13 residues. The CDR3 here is CASSLPIGDTQYF. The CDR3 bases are TGTGCCAGCAGTTTGCCGATCGGAGATACGCAGTATTTT.

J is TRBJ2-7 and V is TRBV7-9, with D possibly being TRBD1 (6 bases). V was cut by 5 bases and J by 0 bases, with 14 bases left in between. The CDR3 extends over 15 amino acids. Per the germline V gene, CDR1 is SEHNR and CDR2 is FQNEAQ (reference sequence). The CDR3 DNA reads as TGTGCCAGCAGCATGACAGGAAAAAGCTCCTACGAGCAGTACTTC. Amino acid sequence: CASSMTGKSSYEQYF.

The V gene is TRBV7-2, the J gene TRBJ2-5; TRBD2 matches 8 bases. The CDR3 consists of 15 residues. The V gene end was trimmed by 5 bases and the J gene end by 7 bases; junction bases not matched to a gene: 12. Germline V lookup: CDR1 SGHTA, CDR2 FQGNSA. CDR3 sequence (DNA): TGTGCCAGCAGCCCTGCTAGCGCTAGCGGGCGGACCCAGTACTTC. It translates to CASSPASASGRTQYF. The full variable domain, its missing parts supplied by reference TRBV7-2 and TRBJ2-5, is GAGVSQSPSNKVTEKGKDVELRCDPISGHTALYWYRQSLGQGLEFLIYFQGNSAPDKSGLPSDRFSAERTGGSVSTLTIQRTQQEDSAVYLCASSPASASGRTQYFGPGTRLLVL.

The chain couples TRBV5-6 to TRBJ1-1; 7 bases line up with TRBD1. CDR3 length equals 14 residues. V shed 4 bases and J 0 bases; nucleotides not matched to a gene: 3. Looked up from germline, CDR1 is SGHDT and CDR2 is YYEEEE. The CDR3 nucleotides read TGTGCCAGCAGCCGAGGGACAGTGAACACTGAAGCTTTCTTT. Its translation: CASSRGTVNTEAFF.

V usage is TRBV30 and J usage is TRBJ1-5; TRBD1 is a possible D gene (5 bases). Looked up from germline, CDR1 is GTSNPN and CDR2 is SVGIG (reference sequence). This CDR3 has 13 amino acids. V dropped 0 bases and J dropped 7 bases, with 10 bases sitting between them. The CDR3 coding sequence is TGTGCCTGGAGTGTAGCAGGGCGCCAGCCCCAGCATTTT. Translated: CAWSVAGRQPQHF.

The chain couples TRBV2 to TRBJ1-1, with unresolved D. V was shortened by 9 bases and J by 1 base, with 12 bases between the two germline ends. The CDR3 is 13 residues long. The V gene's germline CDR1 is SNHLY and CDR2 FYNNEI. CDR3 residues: CASSELWNTEAFF. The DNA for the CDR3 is TGTGCCAGTTCGGAGCTATGGAACACTGAAGCTTTCTTT.

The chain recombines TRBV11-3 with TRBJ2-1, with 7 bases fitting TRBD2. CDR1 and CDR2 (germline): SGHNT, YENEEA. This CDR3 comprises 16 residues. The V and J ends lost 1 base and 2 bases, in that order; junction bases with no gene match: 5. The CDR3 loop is CASSLAPTSPYNEQFF. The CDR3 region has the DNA TGTGCCAGCAGCTTAGCCCCGACTAGCCCCTACAATGAGCAGTTCTTC.